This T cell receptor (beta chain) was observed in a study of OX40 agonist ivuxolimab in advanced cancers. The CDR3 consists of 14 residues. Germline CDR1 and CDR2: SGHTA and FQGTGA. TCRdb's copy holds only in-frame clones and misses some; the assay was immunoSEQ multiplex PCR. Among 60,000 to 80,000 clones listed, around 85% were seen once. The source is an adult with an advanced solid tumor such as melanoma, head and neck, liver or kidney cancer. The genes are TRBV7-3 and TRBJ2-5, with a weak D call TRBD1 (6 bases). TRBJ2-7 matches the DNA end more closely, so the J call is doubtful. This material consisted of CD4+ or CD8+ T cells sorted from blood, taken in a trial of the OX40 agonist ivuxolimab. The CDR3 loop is CASRLQGSRREQYF. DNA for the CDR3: TGTGCCAGCAGGTTACAGGGAAGTCGGCGCGAGCAGTACTTC.